This T cell receptor (beta chain) was obtained from a study of blood T cells in healthy people across ages. The second PCR ran roughly 7 to 12 cycles with a sample-barcoded 5' primer and J-beta primers. Each cDNA molecule was tagged by a template-switch adaptor that had 12 random nucleotides. TCRdb redid the calling of the 5' RACE reads with MiXCR, one entry per CDR3 protein. The sample shows around 970,000 distinct CDR3 sequences, roughly 51% of them seen only once. CDR1 is LNHNV and CDR2 is YYDKDF in the germline V gene (reference sequence). The length of the CDR3 is 17 residues. V gave up 3 bases and J gave up 6 bases, with 20 bases separating them.

The source of this sequence is a woman in her fifties or sixties in good health. Material for sequencing was blood. The rearrangement joins TRBV15 to TRBJ2-2, with a tentative D call TRBD2 (6 bases). For the CDR3, the DNA is TGTGCCACCAGCAGGACTCCTAGCGACATCGTACCCGGGGAGCTGTTTTTT. Protein sequence: CATSRTPSDIVPGELFF. Full variable domain (missing parts from reference TRBV15 and TRBJ2-2): DAMVIQNPRYQVTQFGKPVTLSCSQTLNHNVMYWYQQKSSQAPKLLFHYYDKDFNNEADTPDNFQSRRPNTSFCFLDIRSPGLGDTAMYLCATSRTPSDIVPGELFFGEGSRLTVL.